Here is one TCR beta chain with its context. Its antigen is not identified. It was from alopecia areata patients that lesional scalp punch biopsies and peripheral blood were collected. Once RNA had been extracted, it was reverse transcribed into cDNA to act as the sequencing template. Sequencing was performed with immunoSEQ multiplex PCR; in TCRdb, only in-frame clones are kept and a portion is missing. The sample comprises 150,000 to 180,000 clones, 50% to 65% of which are singletons, and around 19% rests with the top ten. These data belong to a study of CD8+ T cells in alopecia areata. This CDR3 contains 14 residues. Germline CDR1 reads SNHLY; CDR2 reads FYNNEI. V was pared by 6 bases and J by 6 bases, with 8 bases of the junction left unmatched. Study results and caveats: Lesional scalp, especially alopecia totalis/universalis, showed higher clonality than normal scalp.

This chain connects TRBV2 to TRBJ2-7; TRBD2 aligns across 10 bases. The receptor was isolated from a human donor with alopecia areata. Sequencing used CD8+ T cells sorted from blood, obtained at week 0. The CDR3 is CASRLAGGSSEQYF. The DNA of the CDR3 is TGTGCCAGCAGGTTAGCGGGGGGATCGTCCGAGCAGTACTTC. The whole variable domain, remainder taken from reference TRBV2 and TRBJ2-7, is EPEVTQTPSHQVTQMGQEVILRCVPISNHLYFYWYRQILGQKVEFLVSFYNNEISEKSEIFDDQFSVERPDGSNFTLKIRSTKLEDSAMYFCASRLAGGSSEQYFGPGTRLTVT.